This passage covers 7 T cell receptor beta chains from one sample sequenced in a study of cytomegalovirus exposure and HLA in healthy donors. 60 Vbeta and 13 Jbeta primers were used in PCR. Sequenced by immunoSEQ multiplex PCR; TCRdb stores in-frame clones only, minus some. The sample records 100,000 or so clones, approximately 81% being singletons. The source material was PBMCs. All receptors come from a female donor in good health and CMV-seropositive.

The V and J genes are TRBV6-1 and TRBJ1-1, with D tentatively TRBD1 (6 bases). Trimming cost V 7 bases and J 4 bases, with 16 bases left between them. The CDR3 is 14 residues long. The germline CDR1 and CDR2 sequences are MNHNS and SASEGT. For the CDR3, the DNA is TGTGCCAGCAATTACAGGCAGGGGAGCACTGAAGCTTTCTTT. Translating it yields CASNYRQGSTEAFF.

At least ten counts were recorded for this clone. The chain has TRBV6-1 and TRBJ2-6, with a tentative D call TRBD1 (6 bases). Germline lookup yields CDR1 MNHNS and CDR2 SASEGT. Trimming cost V 0 bases and J 10 bases, with 10 bases left between them. The CDR3 loop spans 14 amino acids. CDR3 sequence reads: CASSEAMGQNVLTF. As DNA, the CDR3 is TGTGCCAGCAGTGAAGCGATGGGACAAAACGTCCTGACTTTC.

The CDR3 DNA sequence: TGTGCCAACTCCCCCCGGGGGAGTACCACCGGGGAGCTGTTTTTT. Translating it yields CANSPRGSTTGELFF. The chain recombines TRBV10-3 with TRBJ2-2; possibly TRBD2 for D (6 bases). Trimming left V 10 bases short and J 4 bases short, with 19 bases between. The germline V gene encodes CDR1 ENHRY and CDR2 SYGVKD. The CDR3 has 15 amino acids.

The chain has TRBV5-1 and TRBJ2-1; weak D call: TRBD1 (5 bases). Germline lookup yields CDR1 SGHRS and CDR2 YFSETQ. This CDR3 has 11 residues. Trimming stripped 7 bases from V and 12 bases from J, with 14 bases between. In nucleotides, the CDR3 is TGCGCCAGCCCTAGGGGTGTCTGGCAGTTCTTC. It encodes CASPRGVWQFF.

The chain carries TRBV30 and TRBJ1-4, with D tentatively TRBD1 (5 bases). This CDR3 region has 15 residues. The germline CDR1 and CDR2 sequences are GTSNPN and SVGIG (reference sequence). V lost 4 bases and J lost 1, with 13 bases in between. CDR3 amino acids: CAWTRDSVTNEKLFF. CDR3 nucleotides: TGTGCCTGGACCCGGGACTCCGTAACTAATGAAAAACTGTTTTTT.

The chain couples TRBV7-8 to TRBJ2-7; TRBD2 matches 11 bases. The germline V gene encodes CDR1 SGHVS and CDR2 FQNEAQ. J lost 6 bases, V lost 3 bases, and 7 bases had no gene match. The CDR3 is made up of 15 amino acids. In DNA, the CDR3 is TGTGCCAGCAGCTTTTTAGCGGGAGGGTCGGGCGAGCAGTACTTC. This translates into CASSFLAGGSGEQYF.

This clone showed up just once. V usage is TRBV5-1 and J usage is TRBJ2-7; 7 bases map to TRBD2. Germline loops: CDR1 SGHRS, CDR2 YFSETQ. This CDR3 is 15 amino acids long. V trimming: 4 bases; J trimming: 0 bases; junction bases outside the gene matches: 7. CDR3 DNA sequence: TGCGCCAGCAGCCTAAATAGCGGGTACTCCTACGAGCAGTACTTC. Amino acid sequence: CASSLNSGYSYEQYF.